Only a few counts were recorded for the clone carrying this TCR beta chain. Antigen: not known. These data belong to a study of T cell repertoires in cytomegalovirus infection. The wider study: It can be stated that public TCR beta signatures indicated CMV infection as well as a matching HLA type. General study points: What dominated the ex vivo response were HLA-C-restricted CMV-specific TCR beta clonotypes. Totalled public TCR beta family frequency picked out people who carried CMV plus the relevant HLA.

The CDR3 is 15 residues long. In germline, CDR1 is SGHAT, CDR2 FQNNGV. J gave up 6 bases and V 4 bases, and 8 bases lay outside the gene matches. TCRdb itself ran the reads through MiXCR, one entry per CDR3 protein. The sample carries about 150,000 distinct CDR3 sequences, around 20% recorded once. The chain combines TRBV11-2 with TRBJ2-1, with 8 bases lining up with TRBD2. This sequence was found in a human donor in good health (CMV status not recorded). Some clones in this sample may be carry-over from other donors' samples. The sample consisted of PBMCs. The CDR3 sequence: CASSSTTGGGNEQFF. Here the CDR3 DNA reads TGTGCCAGCAGCTCAACAACGGGGGGGGGCAATGAGCAGTTCTTC.